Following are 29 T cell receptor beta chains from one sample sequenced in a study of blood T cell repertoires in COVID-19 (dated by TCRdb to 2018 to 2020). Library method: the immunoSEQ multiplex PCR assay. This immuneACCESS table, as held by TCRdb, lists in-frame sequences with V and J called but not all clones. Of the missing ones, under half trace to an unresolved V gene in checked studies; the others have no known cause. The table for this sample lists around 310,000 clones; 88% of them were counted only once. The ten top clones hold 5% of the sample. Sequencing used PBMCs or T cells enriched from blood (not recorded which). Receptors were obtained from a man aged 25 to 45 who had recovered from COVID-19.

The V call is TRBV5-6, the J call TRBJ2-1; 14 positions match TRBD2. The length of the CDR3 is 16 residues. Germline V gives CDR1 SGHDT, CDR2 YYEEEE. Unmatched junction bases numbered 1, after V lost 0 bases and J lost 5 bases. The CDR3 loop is CASSLGTSGGHNEQFF. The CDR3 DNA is TGTGCCAGCAGCTTGGGGACTAGCGGGGGGCACAATGAGCAGTTCTTC.

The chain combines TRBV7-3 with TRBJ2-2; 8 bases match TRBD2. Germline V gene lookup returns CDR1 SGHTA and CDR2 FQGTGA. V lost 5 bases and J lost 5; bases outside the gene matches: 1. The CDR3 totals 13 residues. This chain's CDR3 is CASSSGGTGELFF. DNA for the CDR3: TGTGCCAGCAGCAGCGGGGGAACCGGGGAGCTGTTTTTT.

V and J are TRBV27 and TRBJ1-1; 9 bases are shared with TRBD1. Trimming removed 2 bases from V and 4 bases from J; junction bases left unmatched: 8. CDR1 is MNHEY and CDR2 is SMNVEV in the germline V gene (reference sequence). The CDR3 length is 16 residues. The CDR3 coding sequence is TGTGCCAGCAGTTTAGGGTGGGACAGGGCTTTCACTGAAGCTTTCTTT. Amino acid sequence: CASSLGWDRAFTEAFF.

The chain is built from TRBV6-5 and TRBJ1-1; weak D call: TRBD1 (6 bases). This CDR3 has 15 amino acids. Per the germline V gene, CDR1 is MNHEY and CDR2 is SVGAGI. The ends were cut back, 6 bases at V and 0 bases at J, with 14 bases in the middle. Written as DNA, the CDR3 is TGTGCCAGCAGCAGCCAAGGGGGTTTGAACACTGAAGCTTTCTTT. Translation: CASSSQGGLNTEAFF.

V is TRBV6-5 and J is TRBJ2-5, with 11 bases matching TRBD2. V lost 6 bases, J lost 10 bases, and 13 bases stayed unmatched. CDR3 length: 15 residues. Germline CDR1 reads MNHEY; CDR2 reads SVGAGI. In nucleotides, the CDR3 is TGTGCCAGCAGAGATAATAGCGGGGGGGCTTATCGCCAGTACTTC. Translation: CASRDNSGGAYRQYF.

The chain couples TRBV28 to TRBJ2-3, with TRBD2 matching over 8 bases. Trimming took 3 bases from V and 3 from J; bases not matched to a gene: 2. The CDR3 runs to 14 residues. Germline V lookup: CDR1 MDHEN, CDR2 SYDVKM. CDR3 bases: TGTGCCAGCAGTTTCCGGGGGGGGACAGATACGCAGTATTTT. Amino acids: CASSFRGGTDTQYF.

For the CDR3, the DNA is TGTGCCAGCAGGCCTCAGGCAAGTGAGGAGACCCAGTACTTC. Its protein product is CASRPQASEETQYF. The chain combines TRBV5-5 with TRBJ2-5; D is unresolved. Trimming pared 5 bases from V and 5 bases from J, leaving 16 bases between. Germline V gene lookup returns CDR1 SGHKS and CDR2 YYEKEE (reference sequence). The CDR3 loop spans 14 amino acids. The full variable domain, with the rest looked up from reference TRBV5-5 and TRBJ2-5, is DAGVTQSPTHLIKTRGQQVTLRCSPISGHKSVSWYQQVLGQGPQFIFQYYEKEERGRGNFPDRFSARQFPNYSSELNVNALLLGDSALYLCASRPQASEETQYFGPGTRLLVL.

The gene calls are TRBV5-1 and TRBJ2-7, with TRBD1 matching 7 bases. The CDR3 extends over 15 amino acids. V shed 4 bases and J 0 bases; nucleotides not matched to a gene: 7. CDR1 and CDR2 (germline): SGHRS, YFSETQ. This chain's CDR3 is CASSPSGTASYEQYF. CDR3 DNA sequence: TGCGCCAGCAGCCCCTCCGGGACAGCCTCCTACGAGCAGTACTTC.

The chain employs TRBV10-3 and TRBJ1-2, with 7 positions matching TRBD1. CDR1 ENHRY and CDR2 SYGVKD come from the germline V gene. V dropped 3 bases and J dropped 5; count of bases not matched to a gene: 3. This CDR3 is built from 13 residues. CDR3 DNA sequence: TGTGCCATCAGTGACGACAGGGAGTATGGCTACACCTTC. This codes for CAISDDREYGYTF.

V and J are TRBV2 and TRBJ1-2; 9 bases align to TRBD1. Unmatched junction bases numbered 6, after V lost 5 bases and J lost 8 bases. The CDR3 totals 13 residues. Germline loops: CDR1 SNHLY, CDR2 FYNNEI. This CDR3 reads CASSSTGGAGYTF. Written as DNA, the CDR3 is TGTGCCAGCAGTTCCACAGGGGGCGCGGGCTACACCTTC.

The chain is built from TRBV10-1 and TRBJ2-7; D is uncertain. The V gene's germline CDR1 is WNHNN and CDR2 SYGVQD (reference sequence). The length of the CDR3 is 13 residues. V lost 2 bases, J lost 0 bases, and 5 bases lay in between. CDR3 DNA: TGCGCCAGCAGTGAGGGCGGCTCCTACGAGCAGTACTTC. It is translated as CASSEGGSYEQYF.

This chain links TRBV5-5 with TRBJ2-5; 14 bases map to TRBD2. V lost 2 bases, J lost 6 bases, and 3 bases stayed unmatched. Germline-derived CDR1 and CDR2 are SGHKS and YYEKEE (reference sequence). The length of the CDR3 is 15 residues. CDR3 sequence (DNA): TGTGCCAGCAGCTTAAGGACTAGCGGGGGGAAGACCCAGTACTTC. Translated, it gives CASSLRTSGGKTQYF.

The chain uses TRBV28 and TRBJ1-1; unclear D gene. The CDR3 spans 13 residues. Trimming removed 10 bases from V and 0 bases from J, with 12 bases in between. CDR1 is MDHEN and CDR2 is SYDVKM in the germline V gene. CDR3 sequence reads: CATLGGMNTEAFF. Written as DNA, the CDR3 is TGTGCCACCCTGGGAGGAATGAACACTGAAGCTTTCTTT.

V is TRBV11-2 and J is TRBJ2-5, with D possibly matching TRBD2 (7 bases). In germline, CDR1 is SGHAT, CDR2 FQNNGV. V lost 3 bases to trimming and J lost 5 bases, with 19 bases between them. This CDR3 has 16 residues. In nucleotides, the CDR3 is TGTGCCAGCAGCTTTGGAGGGGGGGAGGTCTGGGAGACCCAGTACTTC. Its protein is CASSFGGGEVWETQYF. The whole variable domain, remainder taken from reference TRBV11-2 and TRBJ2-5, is EAGVAQSPRYKIIEKRQSVAFWCNPISGHATLYWYQQILGQGPKLLIQFQNNGVVDDSQLPKDRFSAERLKGVDSTLKIQPAKLEDSAVYLCASSFGGGEVWETQYFGPGTRLLVL.

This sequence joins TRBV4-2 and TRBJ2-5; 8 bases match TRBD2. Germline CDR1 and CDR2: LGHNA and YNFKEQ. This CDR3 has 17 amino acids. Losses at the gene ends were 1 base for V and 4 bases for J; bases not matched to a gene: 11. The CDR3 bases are TGTGCCAGCAGCCAAGGACGGGGGGGGCGGGGGGTAGAGACCCAGTACTTC. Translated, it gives CASSQGRGGRGVETQYF.

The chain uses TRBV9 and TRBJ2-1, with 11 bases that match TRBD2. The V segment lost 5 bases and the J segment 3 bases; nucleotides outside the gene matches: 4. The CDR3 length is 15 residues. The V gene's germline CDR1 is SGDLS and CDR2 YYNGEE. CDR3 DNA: TGTGCCAGCAGTCGCCTAGCGGGGGGCTACAATGAGCAGTTCTTC. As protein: CASSRLAGGYNEQFF.

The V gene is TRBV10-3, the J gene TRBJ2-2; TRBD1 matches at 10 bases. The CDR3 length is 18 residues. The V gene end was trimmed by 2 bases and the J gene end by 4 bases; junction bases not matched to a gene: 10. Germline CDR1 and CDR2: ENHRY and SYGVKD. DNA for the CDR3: TGTGCCATCAGTGAGACCGGGACAGGGGCATCGGGCACCGGGGAGCTGTTTTTT. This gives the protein CAISETGTGASGTGELFF.

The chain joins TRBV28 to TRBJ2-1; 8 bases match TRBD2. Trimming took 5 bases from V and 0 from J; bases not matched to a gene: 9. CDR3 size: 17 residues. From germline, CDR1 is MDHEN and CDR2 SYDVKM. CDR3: CASSVPAGTSSYNEQFF. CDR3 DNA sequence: TGTGCCAGCAGTGTACCCGCCGGGACTAGCTCCTACAATGAGCAGTTCTTC.

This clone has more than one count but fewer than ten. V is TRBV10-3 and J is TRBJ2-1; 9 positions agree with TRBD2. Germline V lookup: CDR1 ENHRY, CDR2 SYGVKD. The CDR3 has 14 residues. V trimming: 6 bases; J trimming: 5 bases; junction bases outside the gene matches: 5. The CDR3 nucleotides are TGTGCCATCAGCCCTAGCGGGGAGAACAATGAGCAGTTCTTC. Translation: CAISPSGENNEQFF.

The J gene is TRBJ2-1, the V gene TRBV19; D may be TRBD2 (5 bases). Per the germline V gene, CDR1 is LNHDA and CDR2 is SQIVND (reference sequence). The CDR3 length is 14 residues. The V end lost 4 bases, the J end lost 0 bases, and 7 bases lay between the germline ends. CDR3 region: CASSKRPSYNEQFF. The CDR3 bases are TGTGCCAGTAGTAAGCGGCCCTCCTACAATGAGCAGTTCTTC.

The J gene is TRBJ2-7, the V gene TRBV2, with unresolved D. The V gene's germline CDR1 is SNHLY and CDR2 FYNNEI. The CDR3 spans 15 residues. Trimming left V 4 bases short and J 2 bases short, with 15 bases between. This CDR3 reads CASSVGFGQTYEQYF. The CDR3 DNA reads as TGTGCCAGCAGTGTGGGCTTTGGTCAGACCTACGAGCAGTACTTC.

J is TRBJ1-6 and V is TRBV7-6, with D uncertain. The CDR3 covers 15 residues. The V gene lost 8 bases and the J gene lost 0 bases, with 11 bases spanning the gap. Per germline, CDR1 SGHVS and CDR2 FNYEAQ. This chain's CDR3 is CASPGISSYNSPLHF. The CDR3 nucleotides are TGTGCCAGCCCCGGTATAAGCTCCTATAATTCACCCCTCCACTTT.

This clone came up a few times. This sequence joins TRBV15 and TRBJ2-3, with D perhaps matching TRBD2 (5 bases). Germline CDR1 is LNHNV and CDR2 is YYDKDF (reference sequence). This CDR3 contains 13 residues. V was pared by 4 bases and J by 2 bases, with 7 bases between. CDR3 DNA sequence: TGTGCCACCAGCATAGCGAACACAGATACGCAGTATTTT. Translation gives CATSIANTDTQYF.

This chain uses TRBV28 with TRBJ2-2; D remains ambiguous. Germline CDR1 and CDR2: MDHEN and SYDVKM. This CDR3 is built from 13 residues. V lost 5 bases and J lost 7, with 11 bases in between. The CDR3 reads CASSEGRSGELFF. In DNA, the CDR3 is TGTGCCAGCAGTGAAGGAAGGAGCGGGGAGCTGTTTTTT. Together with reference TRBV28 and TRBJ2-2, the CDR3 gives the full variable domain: DVKVTQSSRYLVKRTGEKVFLECVQDMDHENMFWYRQDPGLGLRLIYFSYDVKMKEKGDIPEGYSVSREKKERFSLILESASTNQTSMYLCASSEGRSGELFFGEGSRLTVL.

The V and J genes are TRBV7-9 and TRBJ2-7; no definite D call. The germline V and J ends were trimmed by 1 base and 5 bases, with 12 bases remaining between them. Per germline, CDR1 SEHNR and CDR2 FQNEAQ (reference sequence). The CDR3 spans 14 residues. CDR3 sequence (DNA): TGTGCCAGCAGCTTAGTTCGTGCGTCCCACGAGCAGTACTTC. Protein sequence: CASSLVRASHEQYF.

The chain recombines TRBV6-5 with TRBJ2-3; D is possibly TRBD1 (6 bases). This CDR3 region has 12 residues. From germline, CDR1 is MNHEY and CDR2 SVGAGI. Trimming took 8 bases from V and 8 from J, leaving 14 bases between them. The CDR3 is CASGGPPSTQYF. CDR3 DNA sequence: TGTGCCAGCGGGGGCCCCCCTAGTACGCAGTATTTT.

CDR3 residues: CASSLFRENTEAFF. CDR3 nucleotide sequence: TGTGCCAGCAGCTTGTTTCGGGAGAACACTGAAGCTTTCTTT. The chain combines TRBV5-4 with TRBJ1-1; D gene unclear. Trimming pared 1 base from V and 1 base from J, leaving 8 bases between. This CDR3 region has 14 residues. CDR1 SGHNT and CDR2 YYREEE come from the germline V gene (reference sequence).

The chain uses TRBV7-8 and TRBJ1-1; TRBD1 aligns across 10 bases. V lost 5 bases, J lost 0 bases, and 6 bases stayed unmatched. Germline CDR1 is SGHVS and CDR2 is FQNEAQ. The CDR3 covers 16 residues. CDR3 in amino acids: CASSATGTGVNTEAFF. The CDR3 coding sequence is TGTGCCAGCAGCGCAACCGGGACAGGGGTGAACACTGAAGCTTTCTTT. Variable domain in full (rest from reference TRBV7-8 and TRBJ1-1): GAGVSQSPRYKVAKRGQDVALRCDPISGHVSLFWYQQALGQGPEFLTYFQNEAQLDKSGLPSDRFFAERPEGSVSTLKIQRTQQEDSAVYLCASSATGTGVNTEAFFGQGTRLTVV.

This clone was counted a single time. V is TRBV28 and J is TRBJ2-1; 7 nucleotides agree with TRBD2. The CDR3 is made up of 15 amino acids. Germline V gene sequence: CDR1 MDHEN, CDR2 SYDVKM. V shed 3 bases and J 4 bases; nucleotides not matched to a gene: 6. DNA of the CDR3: TGTGCCAGCAGTTTTGGCGGGGGAAAATACAATGAGCAGTTCTTC. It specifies CASSFGGGKYNEQFF.